This entry concerns a single T cell receptor (beta chain). The record originates from a study of technical replicates of blood from a few donors. Measured with immunoSEQ multiplex PCR; TCRdb has only the in-frame clones, and not every one. The data hold about 100,000 clones, with about 94% observed a single time. The CDR3 runs 15 residues. Germline CDR1 is SGHRS and CDR2 is YFSETQ. V shed 0 bases and J 2 bases; nucleotides not matched to a gene: 0. The rearrangement joins TRBV5-1 to TRBJ1-5; 9 nucleotides align to TRBD1. Sequences were obtained from T cells isolated from PBMCs. This TCR was sampled from a human donor in good health. CDR3 DNA: TGCGCCAGCAGCTTGGGGGACAGGGGCAATCAGCCCCAGCATTTT. This gives the protein CASSLGDRGNQPQHF.